This T cell receptor beta chain was captured in a study of shared clonotypes between healthy human individuals. The CDR3 sequence is 13 residues long. Per germline, CDR1 ENHRY and CDR2 SYGVKD. Trimming cost V 0 bases and J 5 bases, with 8 bases left between them. Sequenced by immunoSEQ multiplex PCR; TCRdb stores in-frame clones only, minus some. The repertoire holds around 2.1 million clones, with nearly 97% as singletons. The sequence came from a man between 18 and 29 years old in good health. The chain employs TRBV10-3 and TRBJ2-7, with D unclear. The sample was naive CD4+ T cells sorted from blood. Subset given: CD45RA+ positively selected. The CDR3 sequence is CAISESFLHEQYF. CDR3 DNA sequence: TGTGCCATCAGTGAGTCTTTCCTCCACGAGCAGTACTTC.